This T cell receptor (beta chain) was captured by sequencing in a study of T cell responses to AZD1222 COVID-19 vaccine. Libraries were prepared by immunoSEQ multiplex PCR; TCRdb keeps only in-frame clonotypes and omits some of them. This sample carries 150,000 to 200,000 clones, around 94% of them seen once, and the ten largest clones take roughly 5.5%. This CDR3 comprises 15 residues. V lost 6 bases and J lost 0, with 14 bases in between. Germline CDR1 and CDR2: MNHEY and SVGEGT. The rearrangement links TRBV6-2 or TRBV6-3 to TRBJ2-5; possibly TRBD1 for D (6 bases). The TCR was taken from an adult who received the AZD1222 COVID-19 vaccine. The sequencing here drew on peripheral blood, taken 28 days after the second AZD1222 dose. As DNA, the CDR3 is TGTGCCAGCAGCCCGGGACACCTCTACCAAGAGACCCAGTACTTC. Encoded protein: CASSPGHLYQETQYF.